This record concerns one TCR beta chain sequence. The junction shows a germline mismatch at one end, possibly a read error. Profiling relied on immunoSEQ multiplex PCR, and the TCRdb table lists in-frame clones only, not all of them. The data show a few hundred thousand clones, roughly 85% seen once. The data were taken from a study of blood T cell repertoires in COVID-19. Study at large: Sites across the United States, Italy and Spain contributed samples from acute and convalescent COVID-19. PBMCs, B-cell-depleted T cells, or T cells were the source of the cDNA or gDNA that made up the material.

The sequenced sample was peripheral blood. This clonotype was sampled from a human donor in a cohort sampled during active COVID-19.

The CDR3 DNA is TGTGCCAGCAGAGACGACAGTAGAAAAGTTCTCTTC. It is translated as CASRDDSRKVLF. V usage is TRBV2 and J usage is TRBJ2-7, with D maybe TRBD1 (5 bases). In germline, CDR1 is SNHLY, CDR2 FYNNEI. The CDR3 totals 12 residues.